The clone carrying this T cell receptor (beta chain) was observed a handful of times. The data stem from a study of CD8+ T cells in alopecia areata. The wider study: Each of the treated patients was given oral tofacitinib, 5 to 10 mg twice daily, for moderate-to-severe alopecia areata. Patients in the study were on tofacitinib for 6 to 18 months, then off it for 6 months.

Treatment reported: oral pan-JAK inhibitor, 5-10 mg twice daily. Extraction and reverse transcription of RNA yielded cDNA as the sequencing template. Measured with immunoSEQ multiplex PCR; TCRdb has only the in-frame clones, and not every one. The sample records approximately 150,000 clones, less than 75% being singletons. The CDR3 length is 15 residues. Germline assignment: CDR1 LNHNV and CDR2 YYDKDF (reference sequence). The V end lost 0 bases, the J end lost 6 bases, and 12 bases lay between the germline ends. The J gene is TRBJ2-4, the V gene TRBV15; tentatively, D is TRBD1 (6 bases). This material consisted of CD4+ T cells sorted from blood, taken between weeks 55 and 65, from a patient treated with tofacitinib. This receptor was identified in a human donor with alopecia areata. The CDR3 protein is CATSRDNRELNIQYF. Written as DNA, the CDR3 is TGTGCCACCAGCAGAGATAACAGGGAATTAAACATTCAGTACTTC.